What follows are 13 T cell receptor beta chains derived from one specimen sequenced in a study of blood T cell repertoires in COVID-19. Sequencing was performed with immunoSEQ multiplex PCR; in TCRdb, only in-frame clones are kept and a portion is missing. The sample lists around 100,000 clones, about 83% occurring once. Material for sequencing was peripheral blood. These receptors came from a human donor in a cohort sampled during active COVID-19.

CDR3 region: CSVDIGGQSNEKLFF. CDR3 DNA sequence: TGCAGCGTTGATATTGGAGGACAGAGTAATGAAAAACTGTTTTTT. The chain couples TRBV29-1 to TRBJ1-4; maybe TRBD1 (6 bases). Deletions cut 3 bases from V and 4 bases from J, with 15 bases between. Germline V gives CDR1 SQVTM, CDR2 ANQGSEA. The CDR3 has 15 amino acids. Supplemented by reference TRBV29-1 and TRBJ1-4, the full variable domain reads SAVISQKPSRDICQRGTSLTIQCQVDSQVTMMFWYRQQPGQSLTLIATANQGSEATYESGFVIDKFPISRPNLTFSTLTVSNMSPEDSSIYLCSVDIGGQSNEKLFFGSGTQLSVL.

The J gene is TRBJ2-1, the V gene TRBV6-2 or TRBV6-3; D remains ambiguous. The germline V gene has CDR1 MNHEY and CDR2 SVGEGT. The V end lost 3 bases, the J end lost 5 bases, and 11 bases lay between the germline ends. The CDR3 sequence is 14 residues long. The CDR3 is CASSYVSYHNEQFF. As DNA, the CDR3 is TGTGCCAGCAGTTATGTGTCCTACCACAATGAGCAGTTCTTC.

This clone has just a few counts. The chain is built from TRBV7-3 and TRBJ1-2, with D perhaps matching TRBD1 (5 bases). V was clipped by 4 bases and J by 5 bases, with 14 bases between them. The CDR3 spans 14 residues. Germline V CDR1 and CDR2: SGHTA, FQGTGA. Written as DNA, the CDR3 is TGTGCCAGCAGCTCCACAGGAGGGAAGTATGGCTACACCTTC. Translating it yields CASSSTGGKYGYTF.

The chain recombines TRBV28 with TRBJ1-2; D not certain. V was trimmed by 2 bases and J by 2 bases, leaving 9 bases between them. Germline V gives CDR1 MDHEN, CDR2 SYDVKM. The CDR3 runs to 14 residues. The DNA of the CDR3 is TGTGCCAGCAGTTTAATTGAGCAAAACTATGGCTACACCTTC. It specifies CASSLIEQNYGYTF.

The chain links TRBV5-4 to TRBJ1-2, with 10 bases aligning to TRBD1. The CDR3 covers 15 residues. Trimming took 5 bases from V and 4 from J; bases not matched to a gene: 8. Germline V lookup: CDR1 SGHNT, CDR2 YYREEE (reference sequence). The CDR3 sequence: CASRKPGQGSYGYTF. The CDR3 coding sequence is TGTGCCAGCAGGAAGCCGGGACAGGGGTCCTATGGCTACACCTTC. Full variable domain (rest looked up from reference TRBV5-4 and TRBJ1-2): ETGVTQSPTHLIKTRGQQVTLRCSSQSGHNTVSWYQQALGQGPQFIFQYYREEENGRGNFPPRFSGLQFPNYSSELNVNALELDDSALYLCASRKPGQGSYGYTFGSGTRLTVV.

With regard to this clone: Other DNA sequences of this sample code for an identical CDR3. The rearrangement links TRBV6-1 to TRBJ2-3; 7 bases are shared with TRBD2. In germline, CDR1 is MNHNS, CDR2 SASEGT. Unmatched junction bases numbered 3, after V lost 3 bases and J lost 3 bases. The CDR3 covers 14 residues. The CDR3 is CASSEGAGTDTQYF. Written as DNA, the CDR3 is TGTGCCAGCAGTGAGGGAGCGGGGACAGATACGCAGTATTTT.

The V and J genes are TRBV7-8 and TRBJ1-2; 8 positions match TRBD1. CDR1 and CDR2 (germline): SGHVS, FQNEAQ. The CDR3 loop spans 18 amino acids. V trimming: 4 bases; J trimming: 5 bases; junction bases outside the gene matches: 18. For the CDR3, the DNA is TGTGCCAGCAGCTCGGCCTTCACAGGGGGAGGGGCTTGGTATGGCTACACCTTC. This gives the protein CASSSAFTGGGAWYGYTF.

V usage is TRBV11-3 and J usage is TRBJ2-1; 8 bases align to TRBD2. V lost 5 bases to trimming and J lost 0 bases; unmatched junction nucleotides: 12. This CDR3 is built from 18 residues. From germline, CDR1 is SGHNT and CDR2 YENEEA. The CDR3 loop reads CASSQTHPRGDSYNEQFF. DNA for the CDR3: TGTGCCAGCAGCCAAACACATCCGCGGGGGGACTCCTACAATGAGCAGTTCTTC.

The J gene is TRBJ2-1, the V gene TRBV5-1; D might be TRBD2 (6 bases). From germline, CDR1 is SGHRS and CDR2 YFSETQ. V was clipped by 0 bases and J by 8 bases, with 15 bases between them. CDR3 length: 15 amino acids. The CDR3 spells CASSLDVTRPHEQFF. CDR3 in DNA: TGCGCCAGCAGCTTGGATGTGACTAGACCCCATGAGCAGTTCTTC.

This rearrangement joins TRBV29-1 to TRBJ2-3; 7 nucleotides line up with TRBD1. The CDR3 is 13 amino acids. CDR1 SQVTM and CDR2 ANQGSEA come from the germline V gene. V was clipped by 7 bases and J by 2 bases; unmatched bases: 6. The CDR3 loop is CSAPTGNTDTQYF. In nucleotides, the CDR3 is TGCAGCGCCCCGACAGGGAACACAGATACGCAGTATTTT.

V and J are TRBV5-1 and TRBJ2-3, with a possible D match to TRBD2 (6 bases). The CDR3 is 16 residues long. V was clipped by 4 bases and J by 3 bases, with 18 bases between them. The germline CDR1 and CDR2 sequences are SGHRS and YFSETQ. DNA of the CDR3: TGCGCCAGCAGCCGGAGGGCATCCGGGAGAACAGATACGCAGTATTTT. Translated, it gives CASSRRASGRTDTQYF.

This sequence joins TRBV5-1 and TRBJ2-7; 12 bases fit TRBD1. The length of the CDR3 is 16 residues. Germline V gives CDR1 SGHRS, CDR2 YFSETQ. Trimming cost V 4 bases and J 1 base; bases outside gene matches: 6. This CDR3 reads CASSPGTGGISYEQYF. The CDR3 nucleotides are TGCGCCAGCAGCCCCGGGACAGGGGGCATTTCCTACGAGCAGTACTTC.

The rearrangement links TRBV6-2 or TRBV6-3 to TRBJ1-6, with 8 bases lining up with TRBD1. Germline values: CDR1 MNHEY, CDR2 SVGEGT. The CDR3 runs to 14 residues. The junction had 7 bases not matched to a gene; V was cut back by 5 bases and J by 10 bases. The CDR3 DNA reads TGTGCCAGCAGTCCCAGACAGGGGAACTCACCCCTCCACTTT. Its translation is CASSPRQGNSPLHF.